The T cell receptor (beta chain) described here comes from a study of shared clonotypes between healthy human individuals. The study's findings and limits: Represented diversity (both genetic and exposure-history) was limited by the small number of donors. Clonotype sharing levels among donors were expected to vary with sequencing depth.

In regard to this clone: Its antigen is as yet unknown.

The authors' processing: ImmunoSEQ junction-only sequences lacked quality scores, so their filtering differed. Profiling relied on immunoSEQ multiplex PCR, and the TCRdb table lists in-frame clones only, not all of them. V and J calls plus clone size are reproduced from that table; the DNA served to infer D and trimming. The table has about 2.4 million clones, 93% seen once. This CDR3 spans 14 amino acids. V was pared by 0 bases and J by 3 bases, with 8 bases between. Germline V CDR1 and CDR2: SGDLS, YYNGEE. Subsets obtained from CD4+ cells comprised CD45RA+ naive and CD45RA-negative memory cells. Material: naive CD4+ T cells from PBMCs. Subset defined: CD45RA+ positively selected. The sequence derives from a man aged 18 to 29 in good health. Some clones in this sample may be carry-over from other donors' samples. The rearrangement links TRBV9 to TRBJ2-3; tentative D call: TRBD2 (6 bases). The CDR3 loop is CASSVVAVTDTQYF. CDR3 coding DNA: TGTGCCAGCAGCGTAGTAGCGGTAACAGATACGCAGTATTTT. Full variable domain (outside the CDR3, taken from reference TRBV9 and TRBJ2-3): DSGVTQTPKHLITATGQRVTLRCSPRSGDLSVYWYQQSLDQGLQFLIQYYNGEERAKGNILERFSAQQFPDLHSELNLSSLELGDSALYFCASSVVAVTDTQYFGPGTRLTVL.